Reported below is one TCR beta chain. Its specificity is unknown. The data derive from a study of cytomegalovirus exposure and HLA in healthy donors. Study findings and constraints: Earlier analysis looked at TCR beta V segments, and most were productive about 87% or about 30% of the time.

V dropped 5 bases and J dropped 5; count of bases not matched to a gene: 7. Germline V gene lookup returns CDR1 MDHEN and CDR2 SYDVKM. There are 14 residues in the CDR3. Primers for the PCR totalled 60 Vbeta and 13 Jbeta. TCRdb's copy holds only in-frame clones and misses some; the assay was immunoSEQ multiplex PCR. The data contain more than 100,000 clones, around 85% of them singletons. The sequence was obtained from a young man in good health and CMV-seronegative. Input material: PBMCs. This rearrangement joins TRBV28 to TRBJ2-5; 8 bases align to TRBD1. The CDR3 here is CASSPGGVQETQYF. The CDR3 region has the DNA TGTGCCAGCAGTCCAGGGGGCGTTCAGGAGACCCAGTACTTC.